This TCR beta chain stems from a study of blood T cell repertoires in COVID-19. Study in general: Donors in Cohort 3 counted as recovered after two negative PCRs, clearance, or symptom resolution. Specimens from acute and convalescent COVID-19 originated in the United States, Italy and Spain.

Allocation to cohorts depended on clinical history reported by the participants. The CDR3 totals 12 residues. Per germline, CDR1 SGHKS and CDR2 YYEKEE (reference sequence). The germline V and J ends were trimmed by 2 bases and 6 bases, with 6 bases remaining between them. Authors' methods: The assay estimated nucleated cells by amplifying reference gene primers. Repertoires were generated with immunoSEQ multiplex PCR, while TCRdb's copy carries only in-frame clones and drops some. V, J and clone size were drawn from that table, and D and trimming were deduced from the DNA. This sample has a few hundred thousand clones, with roughly nine tenths found just once. This clone was detected a few times.

The TCR sequence derives from a woman between 45 and 60 years old in a cohort exposed to, infected with or recovered from COVID-19 (not recorded which). What was sequenced was PBMCs or T cells enriched from blood (not recorded which). The chain is built from TRBV5-5 and TRBJ2-1, with D possibly being TRBD2 (5 bases). CDR3 coding DNA: TGTGCCAGCAGCTTACTAGGCAATGAGCAGTTCTTC. It encodes CASSLLGNEQFF.